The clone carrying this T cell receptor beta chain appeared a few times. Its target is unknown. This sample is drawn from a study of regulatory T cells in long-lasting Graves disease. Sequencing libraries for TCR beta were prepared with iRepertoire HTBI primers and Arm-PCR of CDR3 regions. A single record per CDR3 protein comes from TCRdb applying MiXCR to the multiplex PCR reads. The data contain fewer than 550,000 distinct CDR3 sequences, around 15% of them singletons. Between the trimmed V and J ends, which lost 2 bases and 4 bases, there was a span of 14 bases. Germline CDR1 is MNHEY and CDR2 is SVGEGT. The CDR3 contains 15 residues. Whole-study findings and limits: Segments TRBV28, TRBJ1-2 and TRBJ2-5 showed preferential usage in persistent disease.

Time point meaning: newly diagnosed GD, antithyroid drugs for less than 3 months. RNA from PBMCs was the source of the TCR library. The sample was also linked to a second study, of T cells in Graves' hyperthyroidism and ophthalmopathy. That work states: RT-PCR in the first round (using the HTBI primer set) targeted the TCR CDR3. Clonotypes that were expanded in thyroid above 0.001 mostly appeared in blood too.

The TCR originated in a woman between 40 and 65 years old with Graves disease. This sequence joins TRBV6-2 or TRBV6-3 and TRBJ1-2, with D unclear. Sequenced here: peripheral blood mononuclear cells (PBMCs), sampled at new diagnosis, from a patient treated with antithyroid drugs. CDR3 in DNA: TGTGCCAGCAGTTACGCGGCAGGCAGTACCTATGGCTACACCTTC. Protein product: CASSYAAGSTYGYTF.